Listed below are T cell receptor beta chains from one sample, sequenced in a study of technical replicates of blood from a few donors. The method was immunoSEQ multiplex PCR; TCRdb's version includes in-frame clones alone and lacks a portion of them. The table shows roughly 68,000 clones, with approximately 86% occurring only once. Sequenced: PBMCs. These TCRs come from a human donor in good health. Some clones in this sample may be carry-over from other donors' samples. Both conserved end residues are trimmed from each CDR3. Clone size is given for some rows only: seen once, a few or many times, or a class if the clone is expanded.

TRBJ1-1	11	NA	TRBV30	AWSPGTASEAF
TRBJ2-1	12	NA	TRBV7-6	ASSYSPLLDEQF
TRBJ2-2	13	NA	TRBV7-2	ASSLGSGLTGELF
TRBJ1-1	14	NA	TRBV9	ASSVGRGQGRAEAF
TRBJ2-5	13	once	TRBV5-6	ASSFGGGEQETQY
TRBJ2-7	13	NA	TRBV6-1	ASSATPDRSYEQY
TRBJ2-2	17	NA	TRBV15	ATSRVPLAGRRGTGELF
TRBJ2-3	16	NA	TRBV6-4	ASSALFPWRASTDTQY
TRBJ1-5	11	NA	TRBV7-2	ASSEGGNQPQH
TRBJ1-4	9	once	TRBV10-3	AISPGEKLF
TRBJ2-5	14	NA	TRBV9	ASSPRPDPRVETQY
TRBJ2-1	13	NA	TRBV7-3	ASSPSPTGAVEQF
TRBJ2-7	13	NA	TRBV7-2	ASSSVWQGSYEQY
TRBJ2-7	11	NA	TRBV5-8	ASSSGQNDEQY
TRBJ2-7	11	NA	TRBV2	ASSETLAGGWY
TRBJ1-1	12	few	TRBV5-6	ASSWGQVMTEAF
TRBJ1-6	13	NA	TRBV5-1	ASSLAGAERSPLH
TRBJ1-1	11	few	TRBV2	ASRDAGETEAF
TRBJ1-5	11	NA	TRBV7-8	ASSGAGSQPQH
TRBJ1-1	12	NA	TRBV7-2	ASSLVGGDREAF